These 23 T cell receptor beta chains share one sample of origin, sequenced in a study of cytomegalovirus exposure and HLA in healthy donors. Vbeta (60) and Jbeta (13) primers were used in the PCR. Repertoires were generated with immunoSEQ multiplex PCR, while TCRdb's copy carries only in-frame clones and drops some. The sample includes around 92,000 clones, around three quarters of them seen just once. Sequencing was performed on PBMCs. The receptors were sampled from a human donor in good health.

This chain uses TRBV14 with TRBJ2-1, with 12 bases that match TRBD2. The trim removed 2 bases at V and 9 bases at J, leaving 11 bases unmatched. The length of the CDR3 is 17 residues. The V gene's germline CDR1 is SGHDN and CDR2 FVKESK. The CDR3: CASSQTRGTSGFTEQFF. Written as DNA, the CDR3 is TGTGCCAGCAGCCAAACAAGGGGGACTAGCGGGTTTACTGAGCAGTTCTTC.

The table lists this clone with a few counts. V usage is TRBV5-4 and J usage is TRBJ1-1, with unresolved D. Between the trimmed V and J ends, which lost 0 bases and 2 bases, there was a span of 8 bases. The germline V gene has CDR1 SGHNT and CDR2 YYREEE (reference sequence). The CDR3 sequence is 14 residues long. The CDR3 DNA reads TGTGCCAGCAGCTTGGAGCCGCTCAACACTGAAGCTTTCTTT. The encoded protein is CASSLEPLNTEAFF. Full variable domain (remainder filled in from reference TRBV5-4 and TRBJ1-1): ETGVTQSPTHLIKTRGQQVTLRCSSQSGHNTVSWYQQALGQGPQFIFQYYREEENGRGNFPPRFSGLQFPNYSSELNVNALELDDSALYLCASSLEPLNTEAFFGQGTRLTVV.

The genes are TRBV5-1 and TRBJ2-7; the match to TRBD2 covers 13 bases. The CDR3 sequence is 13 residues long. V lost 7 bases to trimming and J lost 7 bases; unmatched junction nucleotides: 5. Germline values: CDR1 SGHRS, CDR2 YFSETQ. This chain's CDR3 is CASGTSGVGEQYF. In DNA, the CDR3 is TGCGCCAGCGGGACTAGCGGGGTCGGAGAGCAGTACTTC.

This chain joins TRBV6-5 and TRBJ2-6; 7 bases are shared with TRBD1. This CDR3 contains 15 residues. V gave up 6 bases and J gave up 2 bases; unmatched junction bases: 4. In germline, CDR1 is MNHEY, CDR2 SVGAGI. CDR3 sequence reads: CASRIGGPGANVLTF. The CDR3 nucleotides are TGTGCCAGCAGGATAGGGGGCCCTGGGGCCAACGTCCTGACTTTC.

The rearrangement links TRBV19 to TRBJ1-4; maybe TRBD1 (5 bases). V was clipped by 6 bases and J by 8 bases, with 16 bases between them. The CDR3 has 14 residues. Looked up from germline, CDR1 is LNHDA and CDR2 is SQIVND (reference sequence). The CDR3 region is CASSPPGAREKLFF. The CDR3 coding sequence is TGTGCCAGTAGCCCTCCTGGGGCTCGGGAAAAACTGTTTTTT. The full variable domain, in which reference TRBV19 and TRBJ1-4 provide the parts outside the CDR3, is DGGITQSPKYLFRKEGQNVTLSCEQNLNHDAMYWYRQDPGQGLRLIYYSQIVNDFQKGDIAEGYSVSREKKESFPLTVTSAQKNPTAFYLCASSPPGAREKLFFGSGTQLSVL.

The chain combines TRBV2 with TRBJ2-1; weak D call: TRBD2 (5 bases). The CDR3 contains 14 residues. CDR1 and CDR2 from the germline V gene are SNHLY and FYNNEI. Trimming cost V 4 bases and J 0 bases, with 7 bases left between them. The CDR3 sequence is CASSAGSSYNEQFF. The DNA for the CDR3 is TGTGCCAGCAGTGCTGGGAGCTCCTACAATGAGCAGTTCTTC.

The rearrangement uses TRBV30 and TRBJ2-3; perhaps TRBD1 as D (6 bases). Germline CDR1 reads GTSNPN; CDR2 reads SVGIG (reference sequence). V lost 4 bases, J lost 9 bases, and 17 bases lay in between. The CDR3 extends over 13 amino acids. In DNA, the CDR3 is TGTGCCTGGAATGTACTAAAAGGGGGAACGCAGTATTTT. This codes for CAWNVLKGGTQYF.

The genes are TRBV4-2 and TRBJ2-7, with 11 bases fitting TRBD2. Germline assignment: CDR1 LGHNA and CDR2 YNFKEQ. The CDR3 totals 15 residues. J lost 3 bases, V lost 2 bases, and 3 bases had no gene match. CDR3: CASSQTSGGYYEQYF. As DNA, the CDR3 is TGTGCCAGCAGCCAAACTAGCGGGGGTTACTACGAGCAGTACTTC.

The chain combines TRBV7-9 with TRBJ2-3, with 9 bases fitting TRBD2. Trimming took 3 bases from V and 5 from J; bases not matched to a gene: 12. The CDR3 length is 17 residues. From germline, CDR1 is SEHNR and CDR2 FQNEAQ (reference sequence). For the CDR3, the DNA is TGTGCCAGCAGCTTTGGACTAGCGTCACTGTTAGTAGATACGCAGTATTTT. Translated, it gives CASSFGLASLLVDTQYF.

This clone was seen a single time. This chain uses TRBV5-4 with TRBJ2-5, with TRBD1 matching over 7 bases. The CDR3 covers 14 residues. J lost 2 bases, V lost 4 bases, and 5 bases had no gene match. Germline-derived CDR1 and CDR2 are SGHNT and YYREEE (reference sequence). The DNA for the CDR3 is TGTGCCAGCAGCGTTATACAGGGGCAAGAGACCCAGTACTTC. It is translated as CASSVIQGQETQYF. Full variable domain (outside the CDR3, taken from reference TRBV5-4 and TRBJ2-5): ETGVTQSPTHLIKTRGQQVTLRCSSQSGHNTVSWYQQALGQGPQFIFQYYREEENGRGNFPPRFSGLQFPNYSSELNVNALELDDSALYLCASSVIQGQETQYFGPGTRLLVL.

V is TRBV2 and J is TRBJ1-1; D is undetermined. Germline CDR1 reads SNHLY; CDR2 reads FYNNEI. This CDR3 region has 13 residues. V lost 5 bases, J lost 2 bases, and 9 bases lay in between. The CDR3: CASSSGYNTEAFF. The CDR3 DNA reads TGTGCCAGCAGTTCGGGATACAACACTGAAGCTTTCTTT.

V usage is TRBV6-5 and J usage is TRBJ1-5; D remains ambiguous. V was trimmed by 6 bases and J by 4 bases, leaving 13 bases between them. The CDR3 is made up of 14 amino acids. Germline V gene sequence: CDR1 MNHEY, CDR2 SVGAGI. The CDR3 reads CASRTGRENQPQHF. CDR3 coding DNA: TGTGCCAGCAGGACGGGGAGGGAGAATCAGCCCCAGCATTTT.

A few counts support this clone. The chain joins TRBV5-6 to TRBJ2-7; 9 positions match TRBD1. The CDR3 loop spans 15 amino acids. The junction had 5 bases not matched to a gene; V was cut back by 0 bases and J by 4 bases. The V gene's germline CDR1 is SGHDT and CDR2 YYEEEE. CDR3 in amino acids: CASSLGDRVLYEQYF. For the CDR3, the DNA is TGTGCCAGCAGCTTGGGGGACAGGGTTTTGTACGAGCAGTACTTC.

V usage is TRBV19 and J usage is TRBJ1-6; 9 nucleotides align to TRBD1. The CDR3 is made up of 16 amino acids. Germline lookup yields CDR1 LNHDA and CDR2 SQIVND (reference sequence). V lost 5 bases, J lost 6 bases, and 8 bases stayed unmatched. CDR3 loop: CASSLGQGVSNSPLHF. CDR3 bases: TGTGCCAGTAGTCTGGGACAGGGAGTTTCTAATTCACCCCTCCACTTT. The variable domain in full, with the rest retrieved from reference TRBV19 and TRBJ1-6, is DGGITQSPKYLFRKEGQNVTLSCEQNLNHDAMYWYRQDPGQGLRLIYYSQIVNDFQKGDIAEGYSVSREKKESFPLTVTSAQKNPTAFYLCASSLGQGVSNSPLHFGNGTRLTVT.

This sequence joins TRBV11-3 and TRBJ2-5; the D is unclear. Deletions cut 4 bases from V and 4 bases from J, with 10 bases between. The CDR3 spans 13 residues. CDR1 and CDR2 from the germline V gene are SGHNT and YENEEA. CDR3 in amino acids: CASSSLPRETQYF. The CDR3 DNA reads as TGTGCCAGCAGCTCCCTACCTAGAGAGACCCAGTACTTC.

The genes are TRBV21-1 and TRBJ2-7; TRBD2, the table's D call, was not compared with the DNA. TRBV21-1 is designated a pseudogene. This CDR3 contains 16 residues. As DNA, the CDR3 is TGTGCCAGCAGCAAAGCGGGGGAGGCGTCAACCTACGAGCAGTACTTC. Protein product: CASSKAGEASTYEQYF.

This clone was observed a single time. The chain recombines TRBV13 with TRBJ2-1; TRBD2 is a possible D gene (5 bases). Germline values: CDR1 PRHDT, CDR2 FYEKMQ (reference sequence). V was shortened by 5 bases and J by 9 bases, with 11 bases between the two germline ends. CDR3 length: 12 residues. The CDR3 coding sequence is TGTGCCAGCAGCCTCACTAGGGCTGAGCAGTTCTTC. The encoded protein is CASSLTRAEQFF.

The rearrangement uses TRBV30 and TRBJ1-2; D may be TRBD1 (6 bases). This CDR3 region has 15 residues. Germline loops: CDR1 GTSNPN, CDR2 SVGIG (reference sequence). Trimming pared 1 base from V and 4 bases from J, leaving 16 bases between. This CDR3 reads CAWSDAQGGGYGYTF. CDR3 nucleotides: TGTGCCTGGAGTGACGCACAGGGTGGGGGCTATGGCTACACCTTC.

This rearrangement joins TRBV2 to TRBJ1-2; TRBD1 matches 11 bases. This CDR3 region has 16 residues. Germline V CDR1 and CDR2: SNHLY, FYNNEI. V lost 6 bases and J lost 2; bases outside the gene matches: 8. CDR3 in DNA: TGTGCCAGCAGGACGGGACAGGGGGGTTTAAACTATGGCTACACCTTC. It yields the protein CASRTGQGGLNYGYTF.

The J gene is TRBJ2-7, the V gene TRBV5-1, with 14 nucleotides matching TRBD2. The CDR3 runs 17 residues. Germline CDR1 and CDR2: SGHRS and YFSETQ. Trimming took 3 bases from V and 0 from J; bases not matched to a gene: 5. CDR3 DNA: TGCGCCAGCAGCTCTCGACTAGCGGGGGGGATCTCCTACGAGCAGTACTTC. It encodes CASSSRLAGGISYEQYF.

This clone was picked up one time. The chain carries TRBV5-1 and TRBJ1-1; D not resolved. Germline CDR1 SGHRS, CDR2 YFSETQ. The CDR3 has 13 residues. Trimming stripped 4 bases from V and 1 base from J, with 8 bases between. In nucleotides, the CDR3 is TGCGCCAGCAGCGTAAACACGAACACTGAAGCTTTCTTT. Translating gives CASSVNTNTEAFF.

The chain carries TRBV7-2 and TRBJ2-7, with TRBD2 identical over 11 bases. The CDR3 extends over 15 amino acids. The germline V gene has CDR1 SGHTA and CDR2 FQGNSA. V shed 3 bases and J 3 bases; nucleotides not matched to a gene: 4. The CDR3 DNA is TGTGCCAGCAGCTTTGTACTAGCGGGGGACTACGAGCAGTACTTC. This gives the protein CASSFVLAGDYEQYF.

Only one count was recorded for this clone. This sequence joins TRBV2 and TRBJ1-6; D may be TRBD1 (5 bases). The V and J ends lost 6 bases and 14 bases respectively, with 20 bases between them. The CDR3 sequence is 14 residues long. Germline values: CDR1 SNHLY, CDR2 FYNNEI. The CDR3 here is CASSPGKGWGALHF. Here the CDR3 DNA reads TGTGCCAGCAGCCCCGGGAAAGGGTGGGGGGCCCTCCACTTT.